This note documents a single TCR beta chain sequence. Its antigen remains unknown. TCRdb reprocessed the 5' RACE reads via MiXCR and lists one record per CDR3 protein. The sample lists 40,000 to 60,000 distinct CDR3 sequences, roughly a quarter occurring once. This sample was taken from a study of T-cell memory formation after mild COVID-19. Study-wide results and limits: Clones which contracted sat mainly in CM and EM if CD4+, and in EMRA if CD8+.

The TCR comes from a young man who had mild COVID-19 (a few samples of this study predate the infection). Cell type and time point are not known. Sequencing was done on a sample of PBMCs or a T cell subset sorted from them (not recorded which).

Here the CDR3 DNA reads TGTGCCAGCAGCCCCCTTGGACTAGCGGGAGTCTACGAGCAGTACTTC. Translated, it gives CASSPLGLAGVYEQYF. The rearrangement joins TRBV12-3 or TRBV12-4 to TRBJ2-7; TRBD2 matches 13 bases. V shed 6 bases and J 3 bases; nucleotides not matched to a gene: 8. The CDR3 totals 16 residues.